The 20 T cell receptor beta chains listed next were all sequenced from one sample in a study of T cells in Graves' hyperthyroidism and ophthalmopathy. RNA transcripts were the template for amplifying TCR beta CDR3 regions. A first-round RT-PCR of the TCR CDR3 used the HTBI primer set. MiXCR, run by TCRdb on the multiplex PCR reads, gives a single entry per CDR3 protein. Of a few hundred thousand distinct CDR3 sequences listed, more than 15% are singletons. Input material: blood. The receptor source for this set is a woman between 55 and 75 years old with Graves' ophthalmopathy.

In its sample, this clonotype was seen many times. This chain joins TRBV6-1 and TRBJ2-7; 7 positions match TRBD2. V lost 6 bases to trimming and J lost 0 bases; unmatched junction nucleotides: 2. Germline CDR1 and CDR2: MNHNS and SASEGT. This CDR3 is 13 amino acids long. This chain's CDR3 is CASSTSDSYEQYF. The CDR3 DNA reads as TGTGCCAGCAGCACTAGCGACTCCTACGAGCAGTACTTC.

This clonotype has at least ten counts. J is TRBJ2-7 and V is TRBV4-1; TRBD1 aligns across 7 bases. The CDR3 covers 14 residues. V was pared by 5 bases and J by 2 bases, with 6 bases of the junction left unmatched. In germline, CDR1 is MGHRA, CDR2 YSYEKL. The CDR3 loop is CASSTIQGPYEQYF. CDR3 DNA: TGCGCCAGCAGCACGATACAGGGGCCCTACGAGCAGTACTTC.

The chain employs TRBV4-3 and TRBJ2-7; 7 bases are a match to TRBD1. The CDR3 contains 15 residues. V dropped 0 bases and J dropped 6; count of bases not matched to a gene: 8. Germline lookup yields CDR1 LGHNA and CDR2 YSLEER. CDR3: CASSQERTGWGEQYF. Here the CDR3 DNA reads TGCGCCAGCAGCCAAGAACGGACAGGATGGGGCGAGCAGTACTTC.

This clonotype was counted between two and nine times. The chain employs TRBV6-2 or TRBV6-3 and TRBJ2-3; D remains unclear. The germline V gene has CDR1 MNHEY and CDR2 SVGEGT. The CDR3 has 14 residues. V dropped 1 base and J dropped 8 bases, with 13 bases sitting between them. The CDR3 sequence: CASSYLPVWGTQYF. CDR3 bases: TGTGCCAGCAGTTACTTACCCGTTTGGGGTACGCAGTATTTT.

The DNA of the CDR3 is TGTGCCAGCAGCTTAGGTATGGACGGCTACACCTTC. Its protein is CASSLGMDGYTF. The V gene is TRBV9, the J gene TRBJ1-2, with D unclear. The CDR3 spans 12 residues. Germline V gene data show CDR1 as SGDLS and CDR2 as YYNGEE. The V end was cut by 4 bases, the J end by 8 bases, with 12 bases between. Filled out from reference TRBV9 and TRBJ1-2, the complete variable domain reads DSGVTQTPKHLITATGQRVTLRCSPRSGDLSVYWYQQSLDQGLQFLIQYYNGEERAKGNILERFSAQQFPDLHSELNLSSLELGDSALYFCASSLGMDGYTFGSGTRLTVV.

This clonotype was counted at least ten times. The chain links TRBV7-3 to TRBJ2-3; D unclear. This CDR3 has 14 residues. Between the trimmed V and J ends, which lost 5 bases and 6 bases, there was a span of 15 bases. Germline CDR1 and CDR2: SGHTA and FQGTGA. As DNA, the CDR3 is TGTGCCAGCAGCCTTGCTCGTCCGCCCGATACGCAGTATTTT. Translated: CASSLARPPDTQYF. The full variable domain, rest sourced from reference TRBV7-3 and TRBJ2-3, is GAGVSQTPSNKVTEKGKYVELRCDPISGHTALYWYRQSLGQGPEFLIYFQGTGAADDSGLPNDRFFAVRPEGSVSTLKIQRTERGDSAVYLCASSLARPPDTQYFGPGTRLTVL.

The chain carries TRBV6-5 and TRBJ2-7, with 7 bases matching TRBD2. CDR3 length: 12 amino acids. Germline CDR1 MNHEY, CDR2 SVGAGI. The ends lost 0 bases at V and 9 bases at J; junction bases unmatched: 2. The CDR3 sequence: CASSYSGEGQYF. The CDR3 bases are TGTGCCAGCAGTTACTCGGGGGAGGGGCAGTACTTC.

This rearrangement joins TRBV5-1 to TRBJ2-3; D unresolved. V lost 0 bases to trimming and J lost 3 bases, with 17 bases between them. Looked up from germline, CDR1 is SGHRS and CDR2 is YFSETQ. This CDR3 contains 17 residues. The CDR3 coding sequence is TGCGCCAGCAGCTTGGTGTTCCGCAGGAAAGTTACAGATACGCAGTATTTT. It specifies CASSLVFRRKVTDTQYF.

This clonotype was observed at least ten times. This chain links TRBV12-3 or TRBV12-4 with TRBJ2-3; D is ambiguous. The V and J ends lost 7 bases and 8 bases respectively, with 22 bases between them. CDR3 length equals 15 residues. This chain's CDR3 is CASTRVVSSLGTQYF. The CDR3 region has the DNA TGTGCCAGCACCCGGGTGGTTAGTAGCCTTGGTACGCAGTATTTT.

The sample holds many counts of this clonotype. The gene calls are TRBV27 and TRBJ1-6; TRBD1 aligns across 9 bases. Looked up from germline, CDR1 is MNHEY and CDR2 is SMNVEV (reference sequence). The CDR3 length is 15 residues. The V gene end was trimmed by 2 bases and the J gene end by 7 bases; junction bases not matched to a gene: 3. In nucleotides, the CDR3 is TGTGCCAGCAGTTTACGACAGGGGGGCAATTCACCCCTCCACTTT. Translation: CASSLRQGGNSPLHF.

This clonotype was recorded many times. This chain links TRBV7-2 with TRBJ2-1; weak D call: TRBD2 (6 bases). Germline-derived CDR1 and CDR2 are SGHTA and FQGNSA. This CDR3 is 13 amino acids long. V lost 5 bases and J 6 bases, leaving 11 bases between the germline ends. CDR3 amino acids: CASSKGLPNEQFF. The CDR3 DNA reads as TGTGCCAGCAGCAAGGGACTTCCCAATGAGCAGTTCTTC. The full variable domain, with the rest looked up from reference TRBV7-2 and TRBJ2-1, is GAGVSQSPSNKVTEKGKDVELRCDPISGHTALYWYRQSLGQGLEFLIYFQGNSAPDKSGLPSDRFSAERTGGSVSTLTIQRTQQEDSAVYLCASSKGLPNEQFFGPGTRLTVL.

This clonotype was counted only a few times. The chain is built from TRBV5-8 and TRBJ2-7, with D maybe TRBD1 (6 bases). V gave up 4 bases and J gave up 3 bases, with 14 bases separating them. CDR3 length: 14 residues. Germline loops: CDR1 SGHTS, CDR2 YDEGEE. The CDR3 DNA reads as TGTGCCAGCAGCCGGAACAGGGCTCGCTACGAGCAGTACTTC. Translation: CASSRNRARYEQYF.

Notes on this clonotype: This sequence may be a read error, since a much larger clone differs from it by one base. The chain combines TRBV18 with TRBJ1-2; TRBD1 agrees at 7 bases. The V segment lost 2 bases and the J segment 7 bases; nucleotides outside the gene matches: 13. This CDR3 is built from 16 residues. CDR1 KGHSH and CDR2 LQKENI come from the germline V gene. CDR3 sequence: CASSPGRRGGEPGYTF. Here the CDR3 DNA reads TGTGCCAGCTCACCAGGGCGCAGAGGGGGCGAACCTGGCTACACCTTC.

The chain joins TRBV27 to TRBJ2-1; TRBD2 agrees at 9 bases. CDR3 length equals 16 residues. The germline V gene has CDR1 MNHEY and CDR2 SMNVEV (reference sequence). V lost 5 bases to trimming and J lost 6 bases; unmatched junction nucleotides: 11. Written as DNA, the CDR3 is TGTGCCAGCAGTCCCCCCTATCGCGGGAGGGCCAATGAGCAGTTCTTC. Amino acids: CASSPPYRGRANEQFF.

V is TRBV9 and J is TRBJ2-1; D perhaps matches TRBD2 (5 bases). Germline loops: CDR1 SGDLS, CDR2 YYNGEE. The V gene lost 2 bases and the J gene lost 6 bases, with 12 bases spanning the gap. This CDR3 contains 14 residues. DNA for the CDR3: TGTGCCAGCAGCGTCAGTGACTACATCAATGAGCAGTTCTTC. Translating it yields CASSVSDYINEQFF.

This clonotype was found many times. V usage is TRBV5-1 and J usage is TRBJ1-5; no definite D call. The CDR3 is 13 amino acids. V dropped 0 bases and J dropped 6 bases, with 7 bases sitting between them. Germline CDR1 is SGHRS and CDR2 is YFSETQ. This chain's CDR3 is CASSLESAQPQHF. CDR3 coding DNA: TGCGCCAGCAGCTTGGAGTCGGCTCAGCCCCAGCATTTT.

This clonotype has just a few counts. A much larger clone sits a single nucleotide away, making a read error possible. The chain couples TRBV20-1 to TRBJ1-6; weak D call: TRBD1 (6 bases). CDR3 length: 14 residues. Germline V lookup: CDR1 DFQATT, CDR2 SNEGSKA (reference sequence). CDR3 amino acids: CGAREGHQRSPLHF. The CDR3 DNA sequence: TGCGGTGCTAGAGAGGGACACCAGAGGTCACCCCTCCACTTT.

The chain joins TRBV3-1 to TRBJ2-5, with 7 bases matching TRBD2. Per germline, CDR1 LGHDT and CDR2 YNNKEL (reference sequence). With V trimmed by 7 bases and J by 3 bases, 5 bases remained unmatched. The CDR3 totals 13 residues. This CDR3 reads CASTGGWEETQYF. The CDR3 DNA reads as TGTGCCAGCACGGGGGGATGGGAAGAGACCCAGTACTTC.

This clonotype was counted ten times or more. The chain links TRBV12-3 or TRBV12-4 to TRBJ2-7; 7 bases fit TRBD1. This CDR3 has 14 amino acids. V lost 1 base to trimming and J lost 2 bases; unmatched junction nucleotides: 2. CDR3 sequence reads: CASSLVGTAYEQYF. In nucleotides, the CDR3 is TGTGCCAGCAGTTTAGTCGGGACAGCCTACGAGCAGTACTTC.

In its sample, this clonotype was seen a few times. V usage is TRBV20-1 and J usage is TRBJ2-2; 8 positions match TRBD2. The CDR3 spans 14 residues. Germline V gene lookup returns CDR1 DFQATT and CDR2 SNEGSKA (reference sequence). V shed 6 bases, J shed 2 bases, and the junction held 5 bases outside the gene matches. As DNA, the CDR3 is TGCAGTGCCACGGGACTAGAAAACACCGGGGAGCTGTTTTTT. It yields the protein CSATGLENTGELFF.